This T cell receptor (beta chain) was observed in a study of cytomegalovirus exposure and HLA in healthy donors (TCRdb year 2017). Describing the broader study: An earlier analysis of 587 of the donors reported roughly 300 Gb of sequence data and 95 million to 120 million unique TCR beta sequences obtained from roughly 180 million T cells. An early release that covered about 600 HLA-typed donors contained approximately 300 gigabases of sequencing data and approximately 85 million unique TCR sequences. Of the 398 genotyped donors, 65% to 90% fell in the genetic ancestry cluster associated with self-reported Caucasian donors. The study aimed to test whether signatures of past pathogen exposure could be identified by cataloging public T cell receptors. The study profiled the T cell repertoires of around 700 subjects by immunosequencing and related them to cytomegalovirus serostatus. Along with the approximately 650-subject first cohort, a separate validation cohort of over a hundred different subjects was used. High-throughput TCR immunosequencing, statistical association of individual TCRs with disease status, and machine learning were combined to predict cytomegalovirus infection status. A later analysis re-analyzed previously published TCR beta repertoires from roughly 600 donors and added high-resolution HLA genotyping to study TCR occurrence patterns. In the later analysis, no new phenotypic data were used to find candidate immune exposures; instead, reliance was placed on TCR beta sequences and their occurrence across donors. An earlier analysis of some 500 of the donors applied high-throughput TCR beta sequencing to assess whether each TCR beta V gene segment acted as functional or pseudogenic. Alongside the repertoire data, information on donor age, sex, ethnicity and CMV serostatus was compiled. In a later genetic analysis, genome-wide SNP genotypes for about three fifths of the 666 donors were used, and that subset was treated as a discovery cohort. Every discovery cohort repertoire had been produced on one sequencing platform. Class I and class II HLA loci were covered by the typing at four-digit resolution. The number of typed donors differed by locus: about 620-630 for A, B, C, DRB1 and DQB1; 500 to 550 for DQA1; approximately 610 for DPA1; and around 450 for DPB1. Roughly 5 DR-DQ haplotypes were handled as single units for association and clustering, since linkage in the cohort was strong. Among 398 genotyped donors of the cohort, an average of around 240,000 unique TCR beta nucleotide sequences were sequenced per donor, 15% to 20% of them non-productive.

In the case of this clone: Its antigen specificity is not known. No per-base quality is available; no much larger clone lies one base away.

The library was built by means of the immunoSEQ multiplex PCR assay. The multiplex PCR relied on a mix of 60 forward primers for TCR Vbeta segments and 13 reverse primers for TCR Jbeta segments. Amplification of the CDR3 region of rearranged TCR beta genes was performed with a multiplex PCR assay on genomic DNA. On the Illumina HiSeq System, the amplified TCR beta libraries were sequenced as 87-base-pair reads. In the original analysis: A later analysis counted approximately 76 million unique TCR beta chains across the 666 repertoires, and 10 million to 12 million of these chains were shared by at least two donors. A nearest-neighbor algorithm error-corrected the raw reads and collapsed the reads into unique sequences, merging closely related sequences to remove PCR and sequencing errors. CDR3 sequences were aligned to IMGT reference sequences to assign V, D and J gene segments. For a sequence to be retained, a match of at least six nucleotides to both a V gene segment and a J gene segment was required. A rearrangement counted as productive if the CDR3 had no stop codons and remained in frame with V and J, and every other rearrangement counted as non-productive. Following IMGT convention, CDR3 was defined as the stretch from the second conserved V-encoded cysteine to the conserved J-encoded phenylalanine. In an earlier analysis of around 640 of the donors, sequences lacking an unambiguous match to a single V gene segment were excluded. An earlier analysis of roughly 590 of the donors called V segments functional above 56.7% productive rearrangements and segregating when the between-donor standard deviation exceeded 5%. To diagnose cytomegalovirus status from the catalog of TCR beta chain sequences, a statistical classification framework was built. V and J gene assignment, in a later analysis, came from comparing TCR nucleotide sequences with IMGT/GENE-DB human TR gene sequences. A later analysis assigned CDR3 sequences and most-parsimonious VDJ recombination scenarios with the TCRdist pipeline. In a later analysis, every TCR beta chain was defined by the combination of its CDR3 amino acid sequence and its V-gene family, and reads without a unique V-gene family were dropped. A later analysis removed 600 or so highly shared, low-generation-probability nucleotide sequences to deal with suspected cross-contamination and a sequencing artifact. For each public chain, a later analysis derived a clonal expansion index from normalized ranks of inferred template counts within each repertoire. Generation probabilities in a later analysis came from a VDJ recombination model fitted to out-of-frame rearrangements, and those results were checked against IGoR. In a later analysis, hypergeometric tests were used to score TCR-TCR, TCR-HLA and TCR-CMV co-occurrence, with a repertoire-size bias correction applied to TCR pairs. A later analysis estimated false discovery rates by permuting HLA or CMV assignments 20 times. In a later analysis, co-occurring TCRs were grouped with DBSCAN, and TCRdist sequence similarity was added when clustering was performed within HLA-allele-positive subsets. Repertoires with fewer than 30,000 or more than 120,000 public chains, plus five repertoires with anomalous nucleotide sharing, were excluded from co-occurrence clustering. TCRdb provides this immuneACCESS table in a form limited to in-frame rearrangements. Some clones are lacking; in checked studies, under half of them reflect an unresolved V gene, and why the rest are absent is not known. The V and J calls and clone size come from that table; D and trimming were worked out from the DNA. This sample comprises over 100,000 clones, roughly 68% of them detected only once. Jointly, the top ten make up approximately 0.9% of the sample.

The cohort comprised 550 to 700 healthy bone marrow donors. At the time of sampling, every cohort member was nominally healthy, though immune exposures that went unrecorded were likely present. The donor tested CMV seronegative, placing the donor among the 350 or so seronegative members of the cohort. Each donor provided a peripheral blood sample, and peripheral blood mononuclear cells were used for TCR beta sequencing. The Qiagen DNeasy Blood Extraction Kit was used to extract genomic DNA from the blood cell samples. The study at large found these results: The presence/absence analyses assumed that sequencing depth was roughly uniform across donors, and that assumption may not be true. A later analysis found that TCR association rates varied across HLA loci, with DRB1 alleles showing the most associated TCRs and HLA-C alleles the fewest. HLA typing was unavailable for some donors at each locus, so association tests used only the typed subset. This cohort had only TCR beta chains sequenced, and the lack of alpha or paired-chain data limited which features could be detected. Compared with the 666-donor mean, donors in an Asian-associated ancestry cluster had fewer N-insertions in productive TCRs, according to a later genetic analysis. Immune exposure information for the cohort was limited to CMV serostatus. Some IMGT-functional V segments, including TRBV6-2 and TRBV6-3, could not be distinguished by the 87-base-pair reads and were therefore excluded. In a later analysis, 16,951 TCR beta sequences were associated with specific HLA alleles at a false discovery rate of 0.05. In both the original and validation cohorts, the classifier was reported to diagnose cytomegalovirus status with high specificity and sensitivity. A few of the identified cytomegalovirus-associated TCR beta chains were confirmed in vitro to be specific for cytomegalovirus antigens. Seventeen rarely observed V segments, including chromosome 9 orphons, were excluded from the earlier analysis of several hundred of the donors because counts were too low. It was suggested by the authors that the approach could potentially be generalized to other disease states and immunological phenotypes. A cluster of highly shared sequence variants was judged likely to represent a technical artifact of the sequencing pipeline. Linkage disequilibrium might explain the correlated functional status among segregating V segments, but an unknown experimental factor could not be excluded. In a later analysis, most CMV-associated TCR beta chains were found to appear HLA-restricted, with HLA associations seemingly driven largely by CMV exposure. V-gene and J-gene trimming of TCR beta chains was associated with a missense DCLRE1C variant in a later genetic analysis, and the association was replicated in an independent cohort. When HLA alleles, especially DR and DQ, strongly co-occurred, TCR associations were difficult to assign to individual alleles. In a later analysis, several top co-occurrence clusters were reported to appear linked to parvovirus B19, influenza, CMV and Epstein-Barr virus. Broadly in line with IMGT annotations, most TCR beta V segments showed up in productive rearrangements about 87% or about 30% of the time in an earlier analysis of several hundred of the donors. A further reported finding was that TCR beta sequences accurately predicted the HLA-A and HLA-B alleles for most subjects in the first cohort. Most TCR sequences were observed very rarely across donors, whereas some public TCRs were present in many individuals. In a later analysis, HLA-associated TCR beta chains were found to be more clonally expanded and to have lower generation probabilities than equally common non-associated chains. The study gave a list of about 150 TCR beta chains associated with cytomegalovirus.

Reading from cysteine to phenylalanine, the CDR3 counts 16 amino acids. The CDR3 DNA has 48 bases and is translated from base 1. The chain is encoded by TRBV21-1 joined to TRBJ2-7; no check of the table's D call, TRBD1, against the DNA was made. TRBV21-1 counts as a pseudogene. Material: PBMCs. The clonotype comes from a woman in her twenties or thirties in good health and CMV-seronegative. The DNA sequence is TGTGCCAGCAGCAAAGGCCGGGGACAGGGGGTTTGTGAGCAGTACTTC. This codes for CASSKGRGQGVCEQYF.